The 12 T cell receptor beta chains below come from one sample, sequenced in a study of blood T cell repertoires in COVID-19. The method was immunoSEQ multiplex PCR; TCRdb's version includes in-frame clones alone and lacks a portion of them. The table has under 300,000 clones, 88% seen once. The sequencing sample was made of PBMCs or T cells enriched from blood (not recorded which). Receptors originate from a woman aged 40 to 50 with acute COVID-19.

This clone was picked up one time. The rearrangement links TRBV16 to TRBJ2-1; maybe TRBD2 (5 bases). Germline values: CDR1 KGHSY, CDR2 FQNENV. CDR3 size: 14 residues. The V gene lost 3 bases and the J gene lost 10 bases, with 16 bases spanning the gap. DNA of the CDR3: TGTGCCAGCAGCCAGTTTAACAGCGGTATGGAGCAGTTCTTC. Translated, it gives CASSQFNSGMEQFF.

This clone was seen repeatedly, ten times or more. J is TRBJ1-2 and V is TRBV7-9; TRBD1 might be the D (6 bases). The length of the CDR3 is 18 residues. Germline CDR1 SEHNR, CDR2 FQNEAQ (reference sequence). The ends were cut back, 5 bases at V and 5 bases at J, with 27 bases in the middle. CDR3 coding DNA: TGTGCCAGCAGCCCCCCGTTGGGGGCTCTAACTAGGCTTTATGGCTACACCTTC. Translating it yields CASSPPLGALTRLYGYTF.

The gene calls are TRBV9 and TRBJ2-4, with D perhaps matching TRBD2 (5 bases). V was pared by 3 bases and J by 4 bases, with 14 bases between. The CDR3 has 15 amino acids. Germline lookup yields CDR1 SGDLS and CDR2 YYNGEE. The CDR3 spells CASSAGLPVKNIQYF. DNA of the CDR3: TGTGCCAGCAGCGCTGGACTCCCTGTTAAAAACATTCAGTACTTC.

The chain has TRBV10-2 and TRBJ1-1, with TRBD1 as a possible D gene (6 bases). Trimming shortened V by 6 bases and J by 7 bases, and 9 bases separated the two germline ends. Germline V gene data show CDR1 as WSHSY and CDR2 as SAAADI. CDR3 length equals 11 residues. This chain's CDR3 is CASRGHLEAFF. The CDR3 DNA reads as TGCGCCAGCAGGGGACACCTTGAAGCTTTCTTT.

CDR3 amino acids: CARSGGTSGRGEQYV. In DNA, the CDR3 is TGTGCCAGAAGCGGGGGGACTAGCGGGAGGGGCGAGCAGTACGTC. This chain uses TRBV5-3 with TRBJ2-7, with TRBD2 identical over 16 bases. TRBV5-3 is filed as an ORF, its function uncertain. Trimming cost V 4 bases and J 6 bases; bases outside gene matches: 4. This CDR3 spans 15 amino acids.

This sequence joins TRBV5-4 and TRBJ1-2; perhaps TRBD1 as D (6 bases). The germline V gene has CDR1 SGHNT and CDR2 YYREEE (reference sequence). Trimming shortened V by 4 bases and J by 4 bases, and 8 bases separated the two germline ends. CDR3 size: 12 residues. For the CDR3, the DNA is TGTGCCAGCAGCGAGGACAGCTATGGCTACACCTTC. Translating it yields CASSEDSYGYTF.

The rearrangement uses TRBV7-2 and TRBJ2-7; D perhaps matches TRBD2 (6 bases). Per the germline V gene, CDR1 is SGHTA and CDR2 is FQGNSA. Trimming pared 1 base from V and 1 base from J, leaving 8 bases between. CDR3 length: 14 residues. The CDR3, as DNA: TGTGCCAGCAGCTTAGGTGGAGGGTCCTACGAGCAGTACTTC. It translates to CASSLGGGSYEQYF.

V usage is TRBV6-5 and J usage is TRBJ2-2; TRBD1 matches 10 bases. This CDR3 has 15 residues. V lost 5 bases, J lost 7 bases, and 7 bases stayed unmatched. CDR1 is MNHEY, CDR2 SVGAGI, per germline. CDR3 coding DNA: TGTGCCAGCAGTCGGGACAGGGGAGGGTACGGGGAGCTGTTTTTT. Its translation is CASSRDRGGYGELFF.

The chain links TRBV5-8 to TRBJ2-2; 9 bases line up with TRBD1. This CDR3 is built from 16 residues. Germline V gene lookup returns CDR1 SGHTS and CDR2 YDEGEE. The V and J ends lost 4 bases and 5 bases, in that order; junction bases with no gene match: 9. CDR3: CASSRSPGTGTGELFF. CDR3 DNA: TGTGCCAGCAGCCGCAGTCCCGGGACAGGGACCGGGGAGCTGTTTTTT.

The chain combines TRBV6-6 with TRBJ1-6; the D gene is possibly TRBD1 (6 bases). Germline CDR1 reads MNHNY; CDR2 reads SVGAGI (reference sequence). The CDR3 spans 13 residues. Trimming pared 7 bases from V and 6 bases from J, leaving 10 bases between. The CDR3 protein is CASKTDSNSPLHF. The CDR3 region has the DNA TGTGCCAGCAAGACGGACAGTAATTCACCCCTCCACTTT.

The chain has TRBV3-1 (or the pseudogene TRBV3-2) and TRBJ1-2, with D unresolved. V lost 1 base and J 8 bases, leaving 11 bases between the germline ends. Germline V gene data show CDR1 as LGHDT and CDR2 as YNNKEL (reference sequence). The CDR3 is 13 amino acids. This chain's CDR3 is CASSQGEGFGYTF. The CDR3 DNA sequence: TGTGCCAGCAGCCAAGGGGAGGGTTTCGGCTACACCTTC.

The CDR3 is CASSLEASGRPYEQYV. The CDR3 coding sequence is TGTGCCAGCAGCTTGGAGGCTAGCGGGAGGCCCTACGAGCAGTACGTC. The chain links TRBV5-6 to TRBJ2-7, with 11 positions matching TRBD2. This CDR3 region has 16 residues. The junction had 4 bases not matched to a gene; V was cut back by 0 bases and J by 2 bases. Germline V gives CDR1 SGHDT, CDR2 YYEEEE.